This TCR beta chain originates from a study of blood T cell repertoires in COVID-19 (dated by TCRdb to the early 2020s). Study-wide context: The collaborator samples originated in the United States, Italy and Spain and spanned the acute and convalescent phases of COVID-19. The material from the prospective study consisted of cDNA or gDNA derived from T cells, B-cell-depleted T cells, or PBMCs. Deeply sampled blood TCRbeta repertoires from subjects exposed to, actively infected with, or recovered from COVID-19 were included in the dataset. The repertoires were released in a freely available public database meant as a resource for research on the immune response to SARS-CoV-2. Samples were obtained from the ongoing ImmuneRACE study (first 160 participants) and from 1,200 or so subjects provided by 6 global collaborators. Sample metadata almost always included a de-identified subject ID, COVID-19 status, age in years and sex. Where available, HLA class I and class II types were taken from metadata supplied by the sample provider and were not determined by assay-based typing.

TCRbeta CDR3 regions were amplified from genomic DNA by means of the immunoSEQ Assay, a bias-controlled multiplex PCR. The paper's processing steps were these. The number of nucleated cells in each sample was estimated by amplification of reference gene primers within the assay. Sequence reads were collapsed and filtered to measure the absolute abundance of every unique TCRbeta CDR3 rearrangement. For each sample, productive Simpson clonality was calculated as the square root of Simpson's diversity index across productive rearrangements. TCRdb's version of the immuneACCESS table is confined to in-frame rearrangements and falls short of the full clone set. An unresolved V gene accounts for under half of the shortfall where checked; the remainder is of unknown origin. V and J calls and clone size are as listed in that table; D and trimming were resolved from the DNA. The sample contains fewer than 200,000 clones, around four fifths of them found a single time. The ten most abundant clones make up approximately 2.8% of the sample.

Points the paper makes about the study in general: How much clinical and demographic metadata was included differed by source and by participant, and the metadata was provided uncurated.

Including the terminal cysteine and phenylalanine, the CDR3 comprises 14 residues. The entry retains the CDR3 DNA only, 42 bases that are in frame from base 1. From the germline V gene, CDR1 is SGDLS and CDR2 is YYNGEE. V is pruned by 2 bases and J by 2 bases, leaving 4 bases of the junction without a gene match. Each collaborating institution followed its own protocols to collect whole blood in K2EDTA tubes. For TCRbeta analysis, collaborator samples were shipped as frozen whole blood, as isolated PBMCs, or as DNA extracted from either sample type. This clone has just a few counts. Its antigen remains undetermined. Qualities for individual bases were not recorded, and no much larger clone is one base off.

The receptor was isolated from a man between 65 and 85 years old with acute or convalescent COVID-19. The sample consisted of peripheral blood. The V and J genes are TRBV9 and TRBJ2-7, with 7 bases in between that match TRBD1. The CDR3 region reads CASSVGTATYEQYF. The DNA is TGTGCCAGCAGCGTGGGGACAGCGACCTACGAGCAGTACTTC.